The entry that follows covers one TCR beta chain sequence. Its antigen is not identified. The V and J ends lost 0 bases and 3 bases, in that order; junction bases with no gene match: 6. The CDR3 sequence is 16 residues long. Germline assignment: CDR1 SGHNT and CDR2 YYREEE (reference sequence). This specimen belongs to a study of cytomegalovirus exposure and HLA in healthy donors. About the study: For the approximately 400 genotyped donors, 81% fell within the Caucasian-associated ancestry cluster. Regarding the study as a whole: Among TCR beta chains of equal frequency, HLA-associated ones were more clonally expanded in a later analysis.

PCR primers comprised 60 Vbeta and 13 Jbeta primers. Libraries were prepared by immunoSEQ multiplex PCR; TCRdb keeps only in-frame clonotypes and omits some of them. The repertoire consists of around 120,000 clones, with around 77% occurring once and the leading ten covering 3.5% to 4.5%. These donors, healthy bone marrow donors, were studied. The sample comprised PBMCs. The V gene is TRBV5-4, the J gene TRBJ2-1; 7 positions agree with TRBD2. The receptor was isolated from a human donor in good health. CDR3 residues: CASSLGAGTHYNEQFF. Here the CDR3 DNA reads TGTGCCAGCAGCTTGGGAGCGGGGACCCACTACAATGAGCAGTTCTTC.